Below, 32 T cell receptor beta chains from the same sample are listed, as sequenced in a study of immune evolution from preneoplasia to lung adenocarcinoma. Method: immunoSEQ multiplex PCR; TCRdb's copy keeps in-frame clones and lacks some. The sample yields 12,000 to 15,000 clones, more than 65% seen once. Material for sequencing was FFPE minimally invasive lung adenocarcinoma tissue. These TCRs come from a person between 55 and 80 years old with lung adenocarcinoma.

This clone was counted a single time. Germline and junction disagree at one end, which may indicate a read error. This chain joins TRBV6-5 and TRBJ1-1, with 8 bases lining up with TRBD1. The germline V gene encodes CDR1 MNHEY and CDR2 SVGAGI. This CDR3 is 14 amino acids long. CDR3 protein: CASSRQGLNTEAFF. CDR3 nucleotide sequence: TGTGCCAGCAGTAGACAGGGGCTGAATACTGAAGCTTTCTTT.

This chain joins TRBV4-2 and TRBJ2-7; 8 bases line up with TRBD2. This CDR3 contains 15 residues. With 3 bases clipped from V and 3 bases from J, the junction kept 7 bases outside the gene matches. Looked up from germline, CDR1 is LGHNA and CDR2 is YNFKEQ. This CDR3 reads CASSQDSGGRYEQYF. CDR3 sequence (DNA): TGTGCCAGCAGCCAGGACAGCGGGGGTCGCTACGAGCAGTACTTC.

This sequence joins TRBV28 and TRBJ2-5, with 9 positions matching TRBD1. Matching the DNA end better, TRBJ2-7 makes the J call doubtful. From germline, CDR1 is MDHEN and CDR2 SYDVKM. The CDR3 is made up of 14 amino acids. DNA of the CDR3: TGTGCCAGCAGCGGACCGGGACAGGGTAACGAGCAGTACTTC. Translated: CASSGPGQGNEQYF.

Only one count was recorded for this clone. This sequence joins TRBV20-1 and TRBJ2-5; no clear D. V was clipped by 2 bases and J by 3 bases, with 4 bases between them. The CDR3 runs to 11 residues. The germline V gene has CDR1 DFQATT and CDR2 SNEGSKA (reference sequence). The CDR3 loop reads CSARPEETQYF. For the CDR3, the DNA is TGCAGTGCTAGACCAGAAGAGACCCAGTACTTC.

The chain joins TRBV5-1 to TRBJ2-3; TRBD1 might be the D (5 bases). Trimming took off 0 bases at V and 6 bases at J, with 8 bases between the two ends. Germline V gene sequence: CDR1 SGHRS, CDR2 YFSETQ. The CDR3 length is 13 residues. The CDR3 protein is CASSLGQPDTQYF. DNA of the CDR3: TGCGCCAGCAGCTTGGGACAGCCCGATACGCAGTATTTT.

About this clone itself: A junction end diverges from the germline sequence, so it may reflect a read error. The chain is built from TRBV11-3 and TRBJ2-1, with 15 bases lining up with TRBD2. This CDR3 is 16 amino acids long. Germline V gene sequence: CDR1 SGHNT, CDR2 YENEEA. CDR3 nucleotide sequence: TGTACCAGCAGCCAGATGGGACTAGCGGGAGGCGGTGAGCAGTTCTTC. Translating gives CTSSQMGLAGGGEQFF.

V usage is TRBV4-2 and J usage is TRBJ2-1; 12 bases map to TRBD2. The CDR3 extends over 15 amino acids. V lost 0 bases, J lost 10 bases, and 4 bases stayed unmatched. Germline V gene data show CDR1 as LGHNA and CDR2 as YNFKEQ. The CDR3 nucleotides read TGTGCCAGCAGCCAAGATCTAGCGGGAGGGAGCGAGCAGTTCTTC. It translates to CASSQDLAGGSEQFF.

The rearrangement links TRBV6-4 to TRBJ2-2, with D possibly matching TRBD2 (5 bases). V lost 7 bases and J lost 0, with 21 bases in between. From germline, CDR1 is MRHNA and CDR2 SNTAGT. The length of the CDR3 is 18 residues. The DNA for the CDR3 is TGTGCCAGCATCCCGTATAAGGAGCGGAGTACGAACACCGGGGAGCTGTTTTTT. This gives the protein CASIPYKERSTNTGELFF.

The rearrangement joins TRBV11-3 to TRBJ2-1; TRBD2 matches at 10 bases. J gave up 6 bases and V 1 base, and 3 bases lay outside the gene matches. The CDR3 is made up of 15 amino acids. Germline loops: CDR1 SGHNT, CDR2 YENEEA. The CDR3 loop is CASSLALAGPNEQFF. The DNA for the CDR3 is TGTGCCAGCAGCTTAGCACTAGCGGGACCCAATGAGCAGTTCTTC.

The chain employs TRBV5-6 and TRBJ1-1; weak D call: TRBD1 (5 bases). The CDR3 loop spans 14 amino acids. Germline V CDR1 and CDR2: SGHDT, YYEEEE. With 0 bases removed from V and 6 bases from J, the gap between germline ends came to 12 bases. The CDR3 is CASSLGRGVAEAFF. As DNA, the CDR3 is TGTGCCAGCAGCTTGGGGCGGGGGGTGGCTGAAGCTTTCTTT.

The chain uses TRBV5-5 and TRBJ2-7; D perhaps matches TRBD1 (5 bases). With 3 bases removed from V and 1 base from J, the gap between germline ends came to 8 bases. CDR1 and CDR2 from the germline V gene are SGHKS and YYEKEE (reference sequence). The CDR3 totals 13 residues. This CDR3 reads CASSYRISYEQYF. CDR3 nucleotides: TGTGCCAGCAGCTACAGGATATCCTACGAGCAGTACTTC.

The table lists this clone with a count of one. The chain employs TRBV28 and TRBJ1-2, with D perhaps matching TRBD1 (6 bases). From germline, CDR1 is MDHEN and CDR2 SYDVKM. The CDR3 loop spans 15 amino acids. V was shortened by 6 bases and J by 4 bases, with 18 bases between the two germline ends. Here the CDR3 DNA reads TGTGCCAGCAGCCGCCGATTAGGACAGATCTATGGCTACACCTTC. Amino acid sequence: CASSRRLGQIYGYTF.

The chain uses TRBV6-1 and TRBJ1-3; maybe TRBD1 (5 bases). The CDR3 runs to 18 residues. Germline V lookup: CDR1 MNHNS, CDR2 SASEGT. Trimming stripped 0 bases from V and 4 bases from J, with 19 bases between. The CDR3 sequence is CASSEANSRRAGGNTIYF. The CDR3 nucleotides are TGTGCCAGCAGTGAAGCGAACAGCCGCAGGGCCGGAGGAAACACCATATATTTT.

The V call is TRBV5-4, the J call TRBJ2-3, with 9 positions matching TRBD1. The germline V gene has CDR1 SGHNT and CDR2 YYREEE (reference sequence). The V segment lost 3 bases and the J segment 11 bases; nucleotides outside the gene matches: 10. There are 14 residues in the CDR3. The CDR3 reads CASSWGQGGGGQYF. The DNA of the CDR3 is TGTGCCAGCAGCTGGGGACAGGGTGGTGGGGGGCAGTATTTT.

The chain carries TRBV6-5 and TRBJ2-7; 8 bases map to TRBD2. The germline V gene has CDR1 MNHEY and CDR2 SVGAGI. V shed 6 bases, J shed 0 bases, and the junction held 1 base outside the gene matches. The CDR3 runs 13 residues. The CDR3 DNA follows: TGTGCCAGCAGCCGGGGGGGCTCCTACGAGCAGTACTTC. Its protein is CASSRGGSYEQYF.

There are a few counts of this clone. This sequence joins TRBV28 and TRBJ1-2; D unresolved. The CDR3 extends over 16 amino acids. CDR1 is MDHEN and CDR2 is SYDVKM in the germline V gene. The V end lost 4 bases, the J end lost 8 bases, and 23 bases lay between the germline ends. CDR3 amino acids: CASSSRRGNRLVGYTF. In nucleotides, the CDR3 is TGTGCCAGCAGTTCCCGGCGTGGTAATCGACTTGTGGGCTACACCTTC.

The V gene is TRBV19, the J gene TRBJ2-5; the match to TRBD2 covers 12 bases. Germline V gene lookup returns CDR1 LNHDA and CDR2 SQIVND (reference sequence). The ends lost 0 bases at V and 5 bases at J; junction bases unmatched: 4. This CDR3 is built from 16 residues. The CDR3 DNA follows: TGTGCCAGTAGTATAGATCTAGCGGGGGGGCTGGAGACCCAGTACTTC. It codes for CASSIDLAGGLETQYF.

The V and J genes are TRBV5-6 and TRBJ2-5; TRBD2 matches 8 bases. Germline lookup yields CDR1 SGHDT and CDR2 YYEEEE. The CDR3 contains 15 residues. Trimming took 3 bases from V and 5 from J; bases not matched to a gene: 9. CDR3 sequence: CASSSGGASLETQYF. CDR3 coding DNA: TGTGCCAGCAGCTCCGGGGGGGCTAGTTTGGAGACCCAGTACTTC.

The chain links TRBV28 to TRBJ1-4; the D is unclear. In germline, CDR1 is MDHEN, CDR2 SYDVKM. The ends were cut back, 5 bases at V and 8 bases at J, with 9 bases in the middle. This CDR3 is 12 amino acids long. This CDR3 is CASSPGAEKLFF. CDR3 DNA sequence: TGTGCCAGCAGTCCGGGAGCGGAAAAACTGTTTTTT.

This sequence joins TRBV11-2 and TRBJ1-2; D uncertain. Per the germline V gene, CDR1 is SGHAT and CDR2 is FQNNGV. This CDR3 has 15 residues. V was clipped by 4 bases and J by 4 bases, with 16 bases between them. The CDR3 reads CASSSIAQSTYGYTF. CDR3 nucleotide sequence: TGTGCCAGCAGCTCTATAGCCCAGTCTACCTATGGCTACACCTTC. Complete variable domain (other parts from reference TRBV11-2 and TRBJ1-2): EAGVAQSPRYKIIEKRQSVAFWCNPISGHATLYWYQQILGQGPKLLIQFQNNGVVDDSQLPKDRFSAERLKGVDSTLKIQPAKLEDSAVYLCASSSIAQSTYGYTFGSGTRLTVV.

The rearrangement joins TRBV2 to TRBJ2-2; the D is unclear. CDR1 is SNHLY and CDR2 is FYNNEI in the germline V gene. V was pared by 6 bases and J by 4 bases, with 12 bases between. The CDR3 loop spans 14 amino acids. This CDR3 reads CASSKDLGTGELFF. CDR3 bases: TGTGCCAGCAGCAAAGATTTGGGCACCGGGGAGCTGTTTTTT.

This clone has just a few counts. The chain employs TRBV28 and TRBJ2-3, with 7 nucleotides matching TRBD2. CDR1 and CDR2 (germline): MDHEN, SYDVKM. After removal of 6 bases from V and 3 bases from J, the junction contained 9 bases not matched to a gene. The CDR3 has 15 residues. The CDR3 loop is CASSSSGAGTDTQYF. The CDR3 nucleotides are TGTGCCAGCAGCTCCAGCGGGGCGGGAACAGATACGCAGTATTTT.

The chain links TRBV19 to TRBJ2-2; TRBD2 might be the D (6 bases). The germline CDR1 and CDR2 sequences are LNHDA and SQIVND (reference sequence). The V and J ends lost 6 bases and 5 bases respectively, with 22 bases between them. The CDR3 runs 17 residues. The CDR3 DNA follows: TGTGCCAGTAGCCGTGGGGGAGTAGGAGGGCCTACCGGGGAGCTGTTTTTT. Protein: CASSRGGVGGPTGELFF.

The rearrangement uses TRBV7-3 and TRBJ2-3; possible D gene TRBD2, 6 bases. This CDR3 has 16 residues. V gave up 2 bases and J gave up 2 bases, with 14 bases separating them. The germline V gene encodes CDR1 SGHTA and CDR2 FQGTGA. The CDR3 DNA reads TGTGCCAGCAGCTTAGTGTCCGGCGGGGTCACAGATACGCAGTATTTT. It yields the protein CASSLVSGGVTDTQYF.

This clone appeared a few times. CDR3 residues: CASSLDGTPSRKAFF. CDR3 DNA: TGTGCCAGCAGCTTAGATGGGACACCTTCTCGTAAAGCTTTCTTT. The chain links TRBV7-9 to TRBJ1-1, with D maybe TRBD1 (6 bases). Germline V gene sequence: CDR1 SEHNR, CDR2 FQNEAQ (reference sequence). There are 15 residues in the CDR3. V was cut by 1 base and J by 9 bases, with 18 bases left in between.

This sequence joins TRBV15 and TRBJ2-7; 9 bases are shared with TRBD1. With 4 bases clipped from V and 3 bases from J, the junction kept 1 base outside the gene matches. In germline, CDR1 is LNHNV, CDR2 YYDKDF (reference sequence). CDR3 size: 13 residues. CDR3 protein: CATSTGQGYEQYF. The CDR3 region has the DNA TGTGCCACCAGCACGGGACAGGGCTACGAGCAGTACTTC.

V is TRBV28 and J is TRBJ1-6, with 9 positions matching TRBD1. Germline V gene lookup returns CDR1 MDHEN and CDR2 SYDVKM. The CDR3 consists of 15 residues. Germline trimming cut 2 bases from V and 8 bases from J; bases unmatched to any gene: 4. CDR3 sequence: CASSLTGQGYSPLHF. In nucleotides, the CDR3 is TGTGCCAGCAGTTTAACGGGACAGGGATATTCACCCCTCCACTTT.

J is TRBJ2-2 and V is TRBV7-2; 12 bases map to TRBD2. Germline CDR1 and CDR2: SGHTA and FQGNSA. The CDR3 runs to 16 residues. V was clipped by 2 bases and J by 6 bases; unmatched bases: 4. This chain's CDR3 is CASSLTLAGGPGELFF. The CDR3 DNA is TGTGCCAGCAGCTTAACACTAGCGGGAGGACCCGGGGAGCTGTTTTTT.

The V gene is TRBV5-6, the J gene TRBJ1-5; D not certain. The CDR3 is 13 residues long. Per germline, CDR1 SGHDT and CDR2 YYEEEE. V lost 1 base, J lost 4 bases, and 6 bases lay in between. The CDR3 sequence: CASSLRLNQPQHF. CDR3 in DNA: TGTGCCAGCAGCTTGAGGCTGAATCAGCCCCAGCATTTT. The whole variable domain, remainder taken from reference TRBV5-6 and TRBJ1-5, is DAGVTQSPTHLIKTRGQQVTLRCSPKSGHDTVSWYQQALGQGPQFIFQYYEEEERQRGNFPDRFSGHQFPNYSSELNVNALLLGDSALYLCASSLRLNQPQHFGDGTRLSIL.

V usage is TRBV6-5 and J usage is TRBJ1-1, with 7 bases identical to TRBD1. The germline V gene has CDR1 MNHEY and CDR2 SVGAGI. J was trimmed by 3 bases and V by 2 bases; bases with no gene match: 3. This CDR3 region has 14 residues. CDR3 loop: CASSYQGGDTEAFF. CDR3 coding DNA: TGTGCCAGCAGTTACCAGGGGGGGGACACTGAAGCTTTCTTT.

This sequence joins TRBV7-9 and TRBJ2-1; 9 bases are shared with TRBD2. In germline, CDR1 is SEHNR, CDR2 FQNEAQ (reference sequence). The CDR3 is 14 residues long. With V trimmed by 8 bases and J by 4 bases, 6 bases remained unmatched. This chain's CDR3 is CASGGGRAYNEQFF. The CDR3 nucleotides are TGTGCCAGCGGAGGCGGGAGGGCTTACAATGAGCAGTTCTTC.

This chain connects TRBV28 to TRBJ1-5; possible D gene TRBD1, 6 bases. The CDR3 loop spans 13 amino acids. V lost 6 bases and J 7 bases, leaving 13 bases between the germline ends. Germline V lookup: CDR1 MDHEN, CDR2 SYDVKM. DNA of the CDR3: TGTGCCAGCAGCCTCACAGGGAGGCAGCCCCAGCATTTT. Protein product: CASSLTGRQPQHF.